The table lists the clone carrying this T cell receptor beta chain with many counts. These data belong to a study of blood T cell repertoires in COVID-19. Overall study: Material from acute and convalescent COVID-19 was sourced from the United States, Italy and Spain.

It was during active infection that Seattle patients were enrolled and then longitudinally followed. The data were produced by immunoSEQ multiplex PCR, yet TCRdb's version contains in-frame clones alone and is incomplete. The sample shows almost 200,000 clones, about 85% of them seen only once. Sequences were obtained from peripheral blood. This receptor was obtained from a woman aged 40 to 50 with COVID-19, enrolled during active disease.

The CDR3 reads CSVPGGTIYNSPLHF. DNA for the CDR3: TGCAGCGTCCCCGGGGGAACGATTTATAATTCACCCCTCCACTTT. The chain has TRBV29-1 and TRBJ1-6; the D gene is possibly TRBD1 (5 bases). The V end was cut by 6 bases, the J end by 4 bases, with 16 bases between. This CDR3 spans 15 amino acids. Germline V lookup: CDR1 SQVTM, CDR2 ANQGSEA. Based on the CDR3 plus reference TRBV29-1 and TRBJ1-6, the full variable domain is SAVISQKPSRDICQRGTSLTIQCQVDSQVTMMFWYRQQPGQSLTLIATANQGSEATYESGFVIDKFPISRPNLTFSTLTVSNMSPEDSSIYLCSVPGGTIYNSPLHFGNGTRLTVT.